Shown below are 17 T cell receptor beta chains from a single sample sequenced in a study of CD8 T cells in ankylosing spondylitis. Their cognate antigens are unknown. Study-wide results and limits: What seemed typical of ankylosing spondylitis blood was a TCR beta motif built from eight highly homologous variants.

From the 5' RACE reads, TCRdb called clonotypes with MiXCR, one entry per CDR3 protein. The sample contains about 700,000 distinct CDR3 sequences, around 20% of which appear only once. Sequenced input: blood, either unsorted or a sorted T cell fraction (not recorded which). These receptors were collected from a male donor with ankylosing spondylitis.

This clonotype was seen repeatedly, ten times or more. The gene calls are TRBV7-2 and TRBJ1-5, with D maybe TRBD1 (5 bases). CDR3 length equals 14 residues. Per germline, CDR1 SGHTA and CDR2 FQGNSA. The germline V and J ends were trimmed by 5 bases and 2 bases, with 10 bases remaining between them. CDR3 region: CASSIRAGNQPQHF. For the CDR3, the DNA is TGTGCCAGCAGCATCAGGGCTGGCAATCAGCCCCAGCATTTT.

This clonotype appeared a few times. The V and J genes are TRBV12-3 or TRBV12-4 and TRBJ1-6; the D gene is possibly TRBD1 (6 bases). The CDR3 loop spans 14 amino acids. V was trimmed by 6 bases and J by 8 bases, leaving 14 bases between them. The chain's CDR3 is CASSGGLVDSPLHF. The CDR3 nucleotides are TGTGCCAGCAGCGGGGGGCTGGTGGATTCACCCCTCCACTTT.

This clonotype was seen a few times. The CDR3 here is CATSRDRSLNTGELFF. Here the CDR3 DNA reads TGTGCCACCAGCAGAGATCGGAGTCTCAACACCGGGGAGCTGTTTTTT. This chain links TRBV15 with TRBJ2-2; no clear D gene. V dropped 0 bases and J dropped 2 bases, with 10 bases sitting between them. The CDR3 has 16 residues. Looked up from germline, CDR1 is LNHNV and CDR2 is YYDKDF (reference sequence). The variable domain in full, with the rest retrieved from reference TRBV15 and TRBJ2-2, is DAMVIQNPRYQVTQFGKPVTLSCSQTLNHNVMYWYQQKSSQAPKLLFHYYDKDFNNEADTPDNFQSRRPNTSFCFLDIRSPGLGDTAMYLCATSRDRSLNTGELFFGEGSRLTVL.

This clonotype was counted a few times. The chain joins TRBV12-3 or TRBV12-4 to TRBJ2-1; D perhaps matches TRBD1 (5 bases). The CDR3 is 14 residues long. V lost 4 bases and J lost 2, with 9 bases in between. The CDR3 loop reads CASSSDRAYNEQFF. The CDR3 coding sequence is TGTGCCAGCAGTTCCGACAGAGCCTACAATGAGCAGTTCTTC.

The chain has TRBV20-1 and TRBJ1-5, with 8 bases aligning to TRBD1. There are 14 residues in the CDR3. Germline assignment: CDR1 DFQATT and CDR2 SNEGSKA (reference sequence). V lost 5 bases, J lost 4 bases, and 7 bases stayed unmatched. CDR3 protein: CSAQLRQGNQPQHF. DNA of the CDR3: TGCAGTGCTCAGCTCAGACAGGGGAATCAGCCCCAGCATTTT.

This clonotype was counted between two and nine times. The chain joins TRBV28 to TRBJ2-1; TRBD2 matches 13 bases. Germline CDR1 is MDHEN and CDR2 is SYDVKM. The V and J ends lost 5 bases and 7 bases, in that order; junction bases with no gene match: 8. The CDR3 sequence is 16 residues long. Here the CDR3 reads CASSRTGTSGTNEQFF. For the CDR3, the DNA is TGTGCCAGCAGTCGAACCGGGACTAGCGGGACAAATGAGCAGTTCTTC.

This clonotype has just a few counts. CDR3: CASSLRDRGLIGRGEQYF. Written as DNA, the CDR3 is TGTGCCAGCAGCTTGAGGGACAGGGGGCTTATCGGGAGAGGCGAGCAGTACTTC. The chain links TRBV5-5 to TRBJ2-7, with 12 positions matching TRBD1. The germline V gene encodes CDR1 SGHKS and CDR2 YYEKEE (reference sequence). CDR3 length: 18 amino acids. The ends lost 1 base at V and 6 bases at J; junction bases unmatched: 14.

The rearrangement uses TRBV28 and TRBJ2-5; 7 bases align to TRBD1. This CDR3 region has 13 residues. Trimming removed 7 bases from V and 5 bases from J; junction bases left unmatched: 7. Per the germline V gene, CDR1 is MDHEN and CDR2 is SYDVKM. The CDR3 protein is CASNEGALETQYF. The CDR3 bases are TGTGCCAGCAACGAGGGGGCGTTGGAGACCCAGTACTTC.

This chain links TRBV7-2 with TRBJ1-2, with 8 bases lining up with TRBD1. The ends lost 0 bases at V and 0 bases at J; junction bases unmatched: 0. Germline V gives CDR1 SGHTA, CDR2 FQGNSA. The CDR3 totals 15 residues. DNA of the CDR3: TGTGCCAGCAGCTTAGCGGGACAGGCTAACTATGGCTACACCTTC. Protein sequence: CASSLAGQANYGYTF.

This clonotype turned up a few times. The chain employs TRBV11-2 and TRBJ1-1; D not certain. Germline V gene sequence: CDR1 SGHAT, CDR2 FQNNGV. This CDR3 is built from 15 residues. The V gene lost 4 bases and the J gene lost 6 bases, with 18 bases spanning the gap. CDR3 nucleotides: TGTGCCAGCAGCTCCGGTCATGGGGATCCACCTGAAGCTTTCTTT. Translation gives CASSSGHGDPPEAFF. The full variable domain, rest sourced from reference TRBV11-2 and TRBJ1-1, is EAGVAQSPRYKIIEKRQSVAFWCNPISGHATLYWYQQILGQGPKLLIQFQNNGVVDDSQLPKDRFSAERLKGVDSTLKIQPAKLEDSAVYLCASSSGHGDPPEAFFGQGTRLTVV.

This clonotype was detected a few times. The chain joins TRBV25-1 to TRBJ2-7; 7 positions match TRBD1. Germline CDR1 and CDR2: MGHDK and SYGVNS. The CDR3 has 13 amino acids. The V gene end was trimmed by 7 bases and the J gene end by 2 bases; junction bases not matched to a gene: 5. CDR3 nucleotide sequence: TGTGCCAGCACGACACAGGGGACCTACGAGCAGTACTTC. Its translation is CASTTQGTYEQYF.

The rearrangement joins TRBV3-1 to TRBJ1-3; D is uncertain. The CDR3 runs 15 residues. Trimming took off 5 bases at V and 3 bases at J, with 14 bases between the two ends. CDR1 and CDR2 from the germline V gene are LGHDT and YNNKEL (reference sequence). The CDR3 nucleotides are TGTGCCAGCAGCTCTTTCTCTATAGGTGGAAACACCATATATTTT. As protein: CASSSFSIGGNTIYF.

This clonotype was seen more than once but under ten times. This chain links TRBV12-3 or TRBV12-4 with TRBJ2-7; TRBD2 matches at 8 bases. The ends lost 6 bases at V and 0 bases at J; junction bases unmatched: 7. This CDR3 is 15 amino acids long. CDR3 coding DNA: TGTGCCAGCAGCGTCAGCGGGGGTAGCTCCTACGAGCAGTACTTC. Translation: CASSVSGGSSYEQYF.

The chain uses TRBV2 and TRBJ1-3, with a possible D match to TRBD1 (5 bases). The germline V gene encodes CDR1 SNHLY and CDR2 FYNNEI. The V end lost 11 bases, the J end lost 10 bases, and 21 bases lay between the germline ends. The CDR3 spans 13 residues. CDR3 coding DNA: TGTGCCGGTCATCCCGACAGCCGTCGGACCATATATTTT. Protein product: CAGHPDSRRTIYF.

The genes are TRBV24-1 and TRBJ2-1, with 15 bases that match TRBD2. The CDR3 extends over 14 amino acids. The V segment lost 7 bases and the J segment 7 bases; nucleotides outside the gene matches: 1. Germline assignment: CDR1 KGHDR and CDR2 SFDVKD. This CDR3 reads CATRGTSGRNEQFF. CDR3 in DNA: TGTGCCACCAGAGGGACTAGCGGGAGGAATGAGCAGTTCTTC.

The CDR3 nucleotides are TGTGCCAGCAGCACGGCCTCCGGCGGTGAAAAACTGTTTTTT. Translated: CASSTASGGEKLFF. The rearrangement joins TRBV27 to TRBJ1-4; D gene unclear. Germline CDR1 MNHEY, CDR2 SMNVEV (reference sequence). CDR3 size: 14 residues. V was cut by 6 bases and J by 7 bases, with 15 bases left in between.

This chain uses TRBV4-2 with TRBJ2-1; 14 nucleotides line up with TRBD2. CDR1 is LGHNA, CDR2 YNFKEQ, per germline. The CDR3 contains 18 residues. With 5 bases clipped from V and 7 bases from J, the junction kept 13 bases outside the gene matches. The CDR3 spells CASSSASGTSGSNNEQFF. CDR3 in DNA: TGTGCCAGCAGCAGCGCTTCAGGGACTAGCGGGAGTAATAATGAGCAGTTCTTC.